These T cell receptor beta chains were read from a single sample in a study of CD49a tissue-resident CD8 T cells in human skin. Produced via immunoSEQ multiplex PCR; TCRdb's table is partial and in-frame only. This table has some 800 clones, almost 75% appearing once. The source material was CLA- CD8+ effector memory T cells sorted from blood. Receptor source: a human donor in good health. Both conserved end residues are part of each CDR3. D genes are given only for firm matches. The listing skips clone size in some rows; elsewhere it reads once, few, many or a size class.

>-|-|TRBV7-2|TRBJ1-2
CASTPRGQEWAGYTF
TGTGCCAGCACCCCCCGAGGACAAGAATGGGCTGGCTACACCTTC
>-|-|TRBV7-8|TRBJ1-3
CASSPRGSAGNTIYF
TGTGCCAGCAGCCCCCGGGGGAGTGCTGGAAACACCATATATTTT
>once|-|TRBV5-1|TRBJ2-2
CASSLRGALLGTGELFF
TGCGCCAGCAGCTTGCGGGGGGCCCTCCTGGGGACCGGGGAGCTGTTTTTT
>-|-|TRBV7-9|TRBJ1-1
CASRAGNFLGTEAFF
TGTGCCAGCAGAGCAGGGAACTTTCTTGGCACTGAAGCTTTCTTT
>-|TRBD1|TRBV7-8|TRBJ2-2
CASSLTGGRTGELFF
TGTGCCAGCAGCTTAACAGGGGGTAGAACCGGGGAGCTGTTTTTT
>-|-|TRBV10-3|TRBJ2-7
CAISTSEKSSYEQYF
TGTGCCATCAGCACATCAGAAAAAAGCTCCTACGAGCAGTACTTC
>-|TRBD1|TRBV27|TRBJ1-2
CASRVQGANYGYTF
TGTGCCAGCAGGGTACAGGGGGCTAACTATGGCTACACCTTC
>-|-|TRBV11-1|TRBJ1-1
CASTRGQNTEAFF
TGTGCCAGCACCAGGGGACAGAACACTGAAGCTTTCTTT
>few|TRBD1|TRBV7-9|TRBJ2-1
CASSTGTGIHEQFF
TGTGCCAGCAGCACCGGGACAGGGATCCATGAGCAGTTCTTC
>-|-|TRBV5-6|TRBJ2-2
CASSLTQDYLNTGELFF
TGTGCCAGCAGCTTGACACAGGACTACCTGAACACCGGGGAGCTGTTTTTT
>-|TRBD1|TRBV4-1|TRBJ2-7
CASSLAADRQTYEQYF
TGCGCCAGCAGCCTCGCCGCGGACAGGCAGACCTACGAGCAGTACTTC
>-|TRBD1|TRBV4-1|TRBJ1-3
CASSQATGGSGNTIYF
TGCGCCAGCAGCCAGGCTACAGGGGGCTCTGGAAACACCATATATTTT
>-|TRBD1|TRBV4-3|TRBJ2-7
CASSQGRDRGLYEQYF
TGCGCCAGCAGCCAAGGCCGGGACAGGGGATTGTACGAGCAGTACTTC
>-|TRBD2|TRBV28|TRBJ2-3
CASSFLAGTDTQYF
TGTGCCAGCAGTTTTCTAGCGGGGACAGATACGCAGTATTTT
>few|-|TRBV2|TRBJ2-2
CASRSRVPNTGELFF
TGTGCCAGCCGTTCCCGGGTCCCGAACACCGGGGAGCTGTTTTTT
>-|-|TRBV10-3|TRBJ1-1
CAISESGSTEAFF
TGTGCCATCAGTGAGTCCGGGAGCACTGAAGCTTTCTTT
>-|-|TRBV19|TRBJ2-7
CASSIGTLSYEQYF
TGTGCCAGTAGTATCGGGACTCTCTCCTACGAGCAGTACTTC
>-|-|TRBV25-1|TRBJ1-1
CASTVSTEAFF
TGTGCCAGCACGGTGAGCACTGAAGCTTTCTTT
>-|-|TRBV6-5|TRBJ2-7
CASSYGRKPYEQYF
TGTGCCAGCAGTTACGGCAGGAAGCCCTACGAGCAGTACTTC
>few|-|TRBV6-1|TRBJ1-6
CASSFQRVNSPLHF
TGTGCCAGCAGTTTCCAGAGGGTCAATTCACCCCTCCACTTT
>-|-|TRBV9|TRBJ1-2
CASSVTQNYGYTF
TGTGCCAGCAGCGTAACACAAAACTATGGCTACACCTTC
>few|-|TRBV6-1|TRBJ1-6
CASRQGSSPLHF
TGTGCCAGCAGGCAGGGCAGTTCACCCCTCCACTTT
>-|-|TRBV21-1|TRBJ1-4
CASSSSAGRAGEKLFF
TGCGCCAGCAGCTCCTCCGCGGGGAGGGCGGGTGAAAAACTGTTTTTT
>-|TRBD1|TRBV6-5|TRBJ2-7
CASSSRPGQQYEQYF
TGTGCCAGCAGTTCTCGGCCGGGACAGCAATACGAGCAGTACTTC
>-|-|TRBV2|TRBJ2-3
CASSREGEAFDTQYF
TGTGCCAGCAGTCGGGAAGGAGAGGCTTTTGATACGCAGTATTTT
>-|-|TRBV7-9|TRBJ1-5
CASSLGGFGNQPQHF
TGTGCCAGCAGCCTCGGGGGTTTCGGCAATCAGCCCCAGCATTTT
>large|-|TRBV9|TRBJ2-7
CASSPFRGIVEQYF
TGTGCCAGCAGCCCCTTCCGGGGGATCGTCGAGCAGTACTTC
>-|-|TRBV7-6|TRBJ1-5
CASSLGGVQPQHF
TGTGCCAGCAGCTTGGGGGGGGTTCAGCCCCAGCATTTT
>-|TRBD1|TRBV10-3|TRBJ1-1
CAISGVETGKIMNTEAFF
TGTGCCATCAGTGGGGTGGAGACAGGGAAGATTATGAACACTGAAGCTTTCTTT
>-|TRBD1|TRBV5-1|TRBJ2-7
CASRGGQGINEQYF
TGCGCCAGCAGAGGGGGACAGGGTATAAACGAGCAGTACTTC
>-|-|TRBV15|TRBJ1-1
CATSRDLSWREAFF
TGTGCCACCAGCAGAGATCTAAGTTGGAGGGAGGCTTTCTTT
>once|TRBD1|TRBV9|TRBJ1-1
CASSRLDRATEAFF
TGTGCCAGCAGCAGATTGGACAGGGCAACTGAAGCTTTCTTT
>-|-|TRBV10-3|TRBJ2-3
CAISDGGLHTDTQYF
TGTGCCATCAGTGACGGGGGGCTTCACACAGATACGCAGTATTTT
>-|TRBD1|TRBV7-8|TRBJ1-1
CASSLGTGMNTEAFF
TGTGCCAGCAGCTTAGGGACAGGGATGAACACTGAAGCTTTCTTT
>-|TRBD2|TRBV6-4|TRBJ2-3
CASSASGGTDTQYF
TGTGCCAGCAGTGCTAGCGGGGGCACAGATACGCAGTATTTT